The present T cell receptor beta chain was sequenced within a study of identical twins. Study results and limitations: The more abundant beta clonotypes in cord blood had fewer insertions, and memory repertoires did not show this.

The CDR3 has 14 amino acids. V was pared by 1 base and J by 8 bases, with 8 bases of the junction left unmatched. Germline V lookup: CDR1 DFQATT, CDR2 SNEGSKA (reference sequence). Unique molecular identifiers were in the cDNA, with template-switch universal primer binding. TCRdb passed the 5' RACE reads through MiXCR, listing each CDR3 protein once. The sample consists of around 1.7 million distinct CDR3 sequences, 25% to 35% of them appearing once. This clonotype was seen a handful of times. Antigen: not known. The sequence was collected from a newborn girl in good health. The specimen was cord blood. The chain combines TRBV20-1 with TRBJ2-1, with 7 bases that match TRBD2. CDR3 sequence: CSARVSGAQDEQFF. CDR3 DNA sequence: TGCAGTGCTAGAGTAAGCGGGGCCCAGGATGAGCAGTTCTTC.